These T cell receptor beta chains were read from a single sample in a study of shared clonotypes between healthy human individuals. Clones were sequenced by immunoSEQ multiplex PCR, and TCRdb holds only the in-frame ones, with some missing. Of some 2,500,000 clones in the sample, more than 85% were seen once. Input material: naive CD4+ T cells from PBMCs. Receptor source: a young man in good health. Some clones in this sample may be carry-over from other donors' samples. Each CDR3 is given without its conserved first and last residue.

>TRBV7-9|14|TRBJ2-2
ASSLGGLAVTGELF
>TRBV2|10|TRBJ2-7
ASALTPYEQY
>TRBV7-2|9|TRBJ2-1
ASSDRVEQF
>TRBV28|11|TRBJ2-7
ASSSGLGNEQY
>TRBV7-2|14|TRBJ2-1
ASSLALSGSINEQF
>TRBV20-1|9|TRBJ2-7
SARTRHEQY
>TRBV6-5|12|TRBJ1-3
ASSLRGAGNTIY
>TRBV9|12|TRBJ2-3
ASSLAGSTDTQY
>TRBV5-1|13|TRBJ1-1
ASSLAPQVNTEAF
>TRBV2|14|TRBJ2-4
ASGRGKPLAKNIQY
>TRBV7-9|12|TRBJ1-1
ASSRQGMNTEAF
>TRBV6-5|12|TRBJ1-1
ASRYSHFNTEAF
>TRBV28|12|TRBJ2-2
ASSLIRPTGELF
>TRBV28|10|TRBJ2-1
ASSGLGNEQF
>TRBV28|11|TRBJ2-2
ASSFTNTGELF
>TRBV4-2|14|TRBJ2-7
ASSQGGPEPSYEQY
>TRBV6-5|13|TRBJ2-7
ASSYSAYLADEQY
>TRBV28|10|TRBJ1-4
ASSFGPGKLF
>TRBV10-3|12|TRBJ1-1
AIFGGGTGTEAF
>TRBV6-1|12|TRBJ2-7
ASSVTSGSYEQY
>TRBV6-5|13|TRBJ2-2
ASRRRDNNTGELF
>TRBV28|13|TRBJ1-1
ASSFGGAGNTEAF
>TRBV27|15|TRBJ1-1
ASSRAQVIKGVGEAF
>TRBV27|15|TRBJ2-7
ASSSPGQVQSLGEQY
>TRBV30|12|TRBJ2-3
AWSVVRELAGTH
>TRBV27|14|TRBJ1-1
ASSLKGGGLNTEAF
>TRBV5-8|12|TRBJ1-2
ASSWGTVRYGYT
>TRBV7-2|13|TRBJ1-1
ASSGAGTGNTEAF
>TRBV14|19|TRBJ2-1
ASSPFRRASGRVMPYNEQF
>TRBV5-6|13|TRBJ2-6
ASSRRYSGANVLT
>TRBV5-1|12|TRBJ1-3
ASSFGIRGNTIY
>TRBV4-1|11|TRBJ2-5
ASSQGQGETQY
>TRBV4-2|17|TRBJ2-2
ASSSRPGTSGGNTGELF
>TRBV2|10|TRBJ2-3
ASSPLEDTQY
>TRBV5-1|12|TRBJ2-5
ASSLGPYQETQY
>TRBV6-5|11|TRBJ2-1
ASSLGPGDEQF
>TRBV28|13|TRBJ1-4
ASTLVFGANEKLF
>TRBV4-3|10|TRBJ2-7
ASSHGRGEQY
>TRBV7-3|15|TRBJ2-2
ASSLSQQGVATGELF
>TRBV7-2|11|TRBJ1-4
ASSVYRGEKLF
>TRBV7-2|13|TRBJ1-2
ASSLETGADYGYT
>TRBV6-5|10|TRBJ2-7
ASGRGASEQY
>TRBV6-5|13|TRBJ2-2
ASRLTGPNTGELF
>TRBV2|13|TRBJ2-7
ASGTGGTTPYEQY
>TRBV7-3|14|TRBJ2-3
ASSLIGSGSTDTQY
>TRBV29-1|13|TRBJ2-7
SVKGGQGSSYEQY
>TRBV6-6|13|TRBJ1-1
ASSYPETGYTEAF
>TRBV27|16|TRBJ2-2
ASSSRTSGRAHTGELF
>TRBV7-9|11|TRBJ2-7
ASSLGPGYEQY
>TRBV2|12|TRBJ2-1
ASRGLAGVNEQF
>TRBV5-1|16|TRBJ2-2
ASSLTTSGRATTGELF
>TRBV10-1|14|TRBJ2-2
ASSEDPLPNTGELF
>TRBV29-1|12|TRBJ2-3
SVGLAGYTDTQY
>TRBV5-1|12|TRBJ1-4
ASTRGTSNEKLF
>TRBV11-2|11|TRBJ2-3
ASSLMDLDTQY
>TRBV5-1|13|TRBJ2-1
ASSHTGTRGNEQF
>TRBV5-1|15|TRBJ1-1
ASSLGQSLLRNTEAF
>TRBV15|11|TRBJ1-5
ATSIGVERPQH